The rows below give T cell receptor beta chains drawn from one sample of a study of CD8 T cells in ankylosing spondylitis. TCRdb analysed the 5' RACE reads with MiXCR anew, one entry per CDR3 protein. Of tens of thousands of distinct CDR3 sequences listed, 7.9% are singletons. The sample taken for sequencing was blood. Source of these receptors: a male donor with ankylosing spondylitis or in good health (not recorded which). CDR3s include the opening cysteine and the closing phenylalanine or tryptophan. A D gene is named only where the DNA matches it firmly. Expanded clones are given a class, and other clones once, few, many or no size at all.

D gene: .
V gene: TRBV27
clone size: few
J gene: TRBJ2-7
CDR3 DNA: TGTGCCAGCAGTTTAGTACAGGGCCCATCCTACGAGCAGTACTTC
CDR3 protein: CASSLVQGPSYEQYF

D gene: .
V gene: TRBV7-2
clone size: .
J gene: TRBJ2-1
CDR3 DNA: TGTGCCAGCAGCTTAAGTACCGGGAACTCCTACAATGAGCAGTTCTTC
CDR3 protein: CASSLSTGNSYNEQFF

D gene: .
V gene: TRBV5-1
clone size: .
J gene: TRBJ2-1
CDR3 DNA: TGCGCCAGCAAGGAAGGGGGGTTACAGGATGAGCAGTTCTTC
CDR3 protein: CASKEGGLQDEQFF

D gene: .
V gene: TRBV5-1
clone size: few
J gene: TRBJ1-1
CDR3 DNA: TGCGCCAGTTGCGGGGACACCCAGAACACTGAAGCTTTCTTT
CDR3 protein: CASCGDTQNTEAFF

D gene: TRBD1
V gene: TRBV3-1
clone size: few
J gene: TRBJ2-2
CDR3 DNA: TGTGCCAGCAGCCTGCGGACAGGGATAGTCGGGGAGCTGTTTTTT
CDR3 protein: CASSLRTGIVGELFF

D gene: .
V gene: TRBV5-1
clone size: .
J gene: TRBJ1-1
CDR3 DNA: TGCGCCAGCAGCTTGTATGGAAACGGGCTCATGAACACTGAAGCTTTCTTT
CDR3 protein: CASSLYGNGLMNTEAFF

D gene: .
V gene: TRBV5-1
clone size: .
J gene: TRBJ2-1
CDR3 DNA: TGCGCCAGCAGCTTGGCACTAGATCCGGATGAGCAGTTCTTC
CDR3 protein: CASSLALDPDEQFF

D gene: .
V gene: TRBV28
clone size: many
J gene: TRBJ2-2
CDR3 DNA: TGTGCCACCCACCGGGGACACGTCACCGGGGAGCTGTTTTTT
CDR3 protein: CATHRGHVTGELFF

D gene: TRBD1
V gene: TRBV11-3
clone size: .
J gene: TRBJ2-5
CDR3 DNA: TGTGCCAGCTCCCGGACAGGGGAAAAAAAGACCCAGTACTTC
CDR3 protein: CASSRTGEKKTQYF

D gene: .
V gene: TRBV10-3
clone size: many
J gene: TRBJ2-5
CDR3 DNA: TGTGCCATCAGTGAGGGGGCACTCAGGGAGACCCAGTACTTC
CDR3 protein: CAISEGALRETQYF

D gene: .
V gene: TRBV29-1
clone size: .
J gene: TRBJ1-4
CDR3 DNA: TGCAGCGCAGGACGGGGGGCGCCTCGTGAAAAACTGTTTTTT
CDR3 protein: CSAGRGAPREKLFF

D gene: TRBD2
V gene: TRBV5-1
clone size: .
J gene: TRBJ2-2
CDR3 DNA: TGCGCCAGCAGCCCTAGAAGACTAGCTCATCCCCCCGGGGAGCTGTTTTTT
CDR3 protein: CASSPRRLAHPPGELFF

D gene: TRBD2
V gene: TRBV28
clone size: many
J gene: TRBJ2-1
CDR3 DNA: TGTGCCAGCAGTTTAGAGCTAGCGGGAATTAGTAATGAGCAGTTCTTC
CDR3 protein: CASSLELAGISNEQFF

D gene: .
V gene: TRBV5-1
clone size: .
J gene: TRBJ2-3
CDR3 DNA: TGCGCCAGCAGCTTGACAGGGACTAGCACAGATACGCAGTATTTT
CDR3 protein: CASSLTGTSTDTQYF

D gene: .
V gene: TRBV6-1
clone size: few
J gene: TRBJ2-7
CDR3 DNA: TGTGCCACCGACCTCTGGGGCACGGGCTACGAGCAGTACTTC
CDR3 protein: CATDLWGTGYEQYF

D gene: .
V gene: TRBV28
clone size: .
J gene: TRBJ2-3
CDR3 DNA: TGTGCCAGCAGCCAGCCTCACACAGATACGCAGTATTTT
CDR3 protein: CASSQPHTDTQYF

D gene: .
V gene: TRBV11-2
clone size: many
J gene: TRBJ2-3
CDR3 DNA: TGTGCCAGCAGCTTAGAGGGGGACATCACACTCACAGATACGCAGTATTTT
CDR3 protein: CASSLEGDITLTDTQYF

D gene: TRBD2
V gene: TRBV9
clone size: many
J gene: TRBJ2-1
CDR3 DNA: TGTGCCAGCAGCCGCCTCGGTGTTAGCGGGAGTGAGTCCTACAATGAGCAGTTCTTC
CDR3 protein: CASSRLGVSGSESYNEQFF

D gene: .
V gene: TRBV28
clone size: .
J gene: TRBJ2-7
CDR3 DNA: TGTGCCAGCAGTTCTCCGAGGGGACCGCCCTACGAGCAGTACTTC
CDR3 protein: CASSSPRGPPYEQYF

D gene: .
V gene: TRBV20-1
clone size: few
J gene: TRBJ1-4
CDR3 DNA: TGCAGTGCTAGAGTACTCAATGAAAAACTGTTTTTT
CDR3 protein: CSARVLNEKLFF

D gene: .
V gene: TRBV29-1
clone size: .
J gene: TRBJ1-1
CDR3 DNA: TGCAGCGTGCACAGGCACTTGAACACTGAAGCTTTCTTT
CDR3 protein: CSVHRHLNTEAFF

D gene: .
V gene: TRBV28
clone size: .
J gene: TRBJ2-3
CDR3 DNA: TGTGCCAGCAGTTTAAGGTCGCATACGCAGTATTTT
CDR3 protein: CASSLRSHTQYF

D gene: TRBD2
V gene: TRBV5-6
clone size: few
J gene: TRBJ2-7
CDR3 DNA: TGTGCCAGCAGCCGGACTAGCGGGGGACCCTACGAGCAGTACTTC
CDR3 protein: CASSRTSGGPYEQYF

D gene: TRBD2
V gene: TRBV28
clone size: few
J gene: TRBJ2-2
CDR3 DNA: TGTGCCAGCAGTCCGGGACTAGGCGCCGGGGAGCTGTTTTTT
CDR3 protein: CASSPGLGAGELFF

D gene: .
V gene: TRBV28
clone size: .
J gene: TRBJ2-2
CDR3 DNA: TGTGCCAGCAGTCTCGCCACCGGGGAGCTGTTTTTT
CDR3 protein: CASSLATGELFF

D gene: .
V gene: TRBV4-3
clone size: few
J gene: TRBJ2-3
CDR3 DNA: TGCGCCAGCAGCCAACTGGGGGATACGCAGTATTTT
CDR3 protein: CASSQLGDTQYF

D gene: .
V gene: TRBV7-2
clone size: many
J gene: TRBJ2-5
CDR3 DNA: TGTGCCAGCAGCCCTCAAGAGACCCAGTACTTC
CDR3 protein: CASSPQETQYF

D gene: .
V gene: TRBV6-2/TRBV6-3
clone size: few
J gene: TRBJ2-1
CDR3 DNA: TGTGCCAGCAGTTACGGTCTGGCTAACAATGAGCAGTTCTTC
CDR3 protein: CASSYGLANNEQFF

D gene: .
V gene: TRBV28
clone size: .
J gene: TRBJ1-3
CDR3 DNA: TGTGCCAGCAGAATCGGACGGCTCTCTGGAAACACCATATATTTT
CDR3 protein: CASRIGRLSGNTIYF

D gene: TRBD2
V gene: TRBV15
clone size: once
J gene: TRBJ2-1
CDR3 DNA: TGTGCCACCAGCAGCTGGGGGGGAGGGACGGGCGAGAATGAGCAGTTCTTC
CDR3 protein: CATSSWGGGTGENEQFF

D gene: .
V gene: TRBV29-1
clone size: many
J gene: TRBJ2-1
CDR3 DNA: TGCAGCGTTAGGGGGGCCGATGAGCAGTTCTTC
CDR3 protein: CSVRGADEQFF

D gene: .
V gene: TRBV7-2
clone size: .
J gene: TRBJ2-2
CDR3 DNA: TGTGCCAGCAGCCCCGGTCGACGGGCGGATCGGATCGGGGAGCTGTTTTTT
CDR3 protein: CASSPGRRADRIGELFF

D gene: TRBD2
V gene: TRBV7-2
clone size: many
J gene: TRBJ2-7
CDR3 DNA: TGTGCCAGCAGCTTAGCAGTGGCGGGAGGAGAGCAGTACTTC
CDR3 protein: CASSLAVAGGEQYF

D gene: TRBD1
V gene: TRBV29-1
clone size: few
J gene: TRBJ2-1
CDR3 DNA: TGCAGCGGCGACAGGGGGCATGAGCAGTTCTTC
CDR3 protein: CSGDRGHEQFF

D gene: TRBD2
V gene: TRBV15
clone size: once
J gene: TRBJ2-1
CDR3 DNA: TGTGCCACCAGCAGAGATGGGCTAGCGGGTGCCGCGTTCTTC
CDR3 protein: CATSRDGLAGAAFF

D gene: TRBD1
V gene: TRBV19
clone size: .
J gene: TRBJ1-1
CDR3 DNA: TGTGCCAGTATCCCTGTTAGACAGGGCGGAACTGAAGCTTTCTTT
CDR3 protein: CASIPVRQGGTEAFF

D gene: .
V gene: TRBV5-1
clone size: few
J gene: TRBJ2-7
CDR3 DNA: TGCGCCAGCGCCGCCGGTGCCTCATCCTACGAGCAGTACTTC
CDR3 protein: CASAAGASSYEQYF

D gene: TRBD1
V gene: TRBV27
clone size: .
J gene: TRBJ2-2
CDR3 DNA: TGTGCCAGCAGTTTCCCCCCTCCGGGACAGGTGAACACCGGGGAGCTGTTTTTT
CDR3 protein: CASSFPPPGQVNTGELFF

D gene: .
V gene: TRBV12-3/TRBV12-4
clone size: .
J gene: TRBJ2-2
CDR3 DNA: TGTGCCAGCAGTCCCCGGGGAGGCGCCCCGACGGGGGAGCTGTTTTTT
CDR3 protein: CASSPRGGAPTGELFF

D gene: TRBD2
V gene: TRBV24-1
clone size: many
J gene: TRBJ2-1
CDR3 DNA: TGTGCCACCAGTGCCCCGGGACTAGCGGGAGGGCCAAGCAATGAGCAGTTCTTC
CDR3 protein: CATSAPGLAGGPSNEQFF

D gene: TRBD2
V gene: TRBV20-1
clone size: few
J gene: TRBJ2-1
CDR3 DNA: TGCAGTGCTAGAGATCCGCTAGCGGGGGGGCACAATGAGCAGTTCTTC
CDR3 protein: CSARDPLAGGHNEQFF

D gene: TRBD2
V gene: TRBV7-2
clone size: few
J gene: TRBJ2-2
CDR3 DNA: TGTGCCAGCAGCTTAGCGCTAAGCGGGAGTGGGGGCACCGGGGAGCTGTTTTTT
CDR3 protein: CASSLALSGSGGTGELFF

D gene: .
V gene: TRBV28
clone size: .
J gene: TRBJ2-5
CDR3 DNA: TGTGCCAGCAGTTTTCAGGGGAGGGAGACCCAGTACTTC
CDR3 protein: CASSFQGRETQYF

D gene: TRBD2
V gene: TRBV29-1
clone size: many
J gene: TRBJ2-7
CDR3 DNA: TGCAGCGTTGGGGAGGGTACCGGCCGCTCCTACGAGCAGTACTTC
CDR3 protein: CSVGEGTGRSYEQYF

D gene: TRBD1
V gene: TRBV27
clone size: .
J gene: TRBJ2-7
CDR3 DNA: TGTGCCAGCAGAACCGGGACAGGGGACTACGAGCAGTACTTC
CDR3 protein: CASRTGTGDYEQYF

D gene: .
V gene: TRBV11-2
clone size: few
J gene: TRBJ2-3
CDR3 DNA: TGTGCCAGCAGCTTATCGTGGGTTGACACAGATACGCAGTATTTT
CDR3 protein: CASSLSWVDTDTQYF

D gene: .
V gene: TRBV29-1
clone size: few
J gene: TRBJ2-3
CDR3 DNA: TGCAGCGCCTGGGGCGGGGAGTCGCAGTATTTT
CDR3 protein: CSAWGGESQYF

D gene: TRBD1
V gene: TRBV12-3/TRBV12-4
clone size: few
J gene: TRBJ2-1
CDR3 DNA: TGTGCCAGCAGCCCGGACAGGGAGACACAGAATGAGCAGTTCTTC
CDR3 protein: CASSPDRETQNEQFF

D gene: .
V gene: TRBV20-1
clone size: many
J gene: TRBJ1-1
CDR3 DNA: TGCAGTGCTAGGACGACGAACACTGAAGCTTTCTTT
CDR3 protein: CSARTTNTEAFF

D gene: .
V gene: TRBV21-1
clone size: many
J gene: TRBJ1-2
CDR3 DNA: TGTGCCAGCAGCAAAGCAGGCACGTTAACCTTC
CDR3 protein: CASSKAGTLTF

D gene: .
V gene: TRBV18
clone size: few
J gene: TRBJ2-1
CDR3 DNA: TGTGCCAGCTCACAAACCCCCGGGACACTCTACAATGAGCAGTTCTTC
CDR3 protein: CASSQTPGTLYNEQFF

D gene: TRBD1
V gene: TRBV6-1
clone size: .
J gene: TRBJ1-1
CDR3 DNA: TGTGCCAGCAGCGGAGCGACAGGGATCACTGAAGCTTTCTTT
CDR3 protein: CASSGATGITEAFF

D gene: .
V gene: TRBV4-1
clone size: many
J gene: TRBJ2-2
CDR3 DNA: TGCGCCAGCAGCCAAGAAGGGGGGATCAACACCGGGGAGCTGTTTTTT
CDR3 protein: CASSQEGGINTGELFF

D gene: TRBD1
V gene: TRBV7-2
clone size: few
J gene: TRBJ2-3
CDR3 DNA: TGTGCCAGCAGCCACCAGACAGGGAGCACAGATACGCAGTATTTT
CDR3 protein: CASSHQTGSTDTQYF

D gene: .
V gene: TRBV7-2
clone size: medium-sized
J gene: TRBJ1-5
CDR3 DNA: TGTGCCAGCAGCATTGGTTCGGGCCATCAGCCCCAGCATTTT
CDR3 protein: CASSIGSGHQPQHF